The present T cell receptor beta chain was sequenced within a study of T cell responses to AZD1222 COVID-19 vaccine. This CDR3 has 15 amino acids. Germline CDR1 and CDR2: SGHVS and FNYEAQ. The V segment lost 2 bases and the J segment 3 bases; nucleotides outside the gene matches: 3. Profiled with immunoSEQ multiplex PCR; TCRdb holds only in-frame clones, not every one. The table lists 150,000 to 200,000 clones, roughly 89% of them singletons, with approximately 1% in the top ten. V usage is TRBV7-6 and J usage is TRBJ2-2; 7 bases map to TRBD2. This TCR came from an adult who received the AZD1222 COVID-19 vaccine. The sample consisted of peripheral blood, taken 28 days after the second AZD1222 dose. The CDR3 DNA reads as TGTGCCAGCAGCTTATATGCGGGGGACACCGGGGAGCTGTTTTTT. This codes for CASSLYAGDTGELFF.